This T cell receptor beta chain was sequenced in a study of CD8 T cells in Susac syndrome. Random hexamers served to reverse transcribe about 0.45 to 1 ug RNA. Amplification of TCR beta CDR3 used immunoSEQ multiplex PCR across 54 Vbeta and 13 Jbeta. MiXCR, run by TCRdb on the immunoSEQ multiplex PCR reads, gives a single entry per CDR3 protein. Of 400,000 or so distinct CDR3 sequences listed, 75% to 90% are singletons. The CDR3 consists of 15 residues. Germline values: CDR1 SGHRS, CDR2 YFSETQ. V lost 2 bases and J lost 5, with 16 bases in between. The sequence was obtained from a human donor with multiple sclerosis. Sequencing was carried out using CD8+ T cells from PBMCs. The genes are TRBV5-1 and TRBJ2-5; D is uncertain. CDR3: CASSLGRNVGETQYF. The CDR3 DNA reads as TGCGCCAGCAGCTTAGGACGGAATGTCGGGGAGACCCAGTACTTC.